The next 15 T cell receptor beta chains were all read from a single sample in a study of Ad26.COV2.S vaccination and SARS-CoV-2 variants (dated by TCRdb to about 2021). The meaning of the sample's treatment or condition label: 15 to 20 received Ad26.COV2.S at low or high dose, single or two shots; a few received placebo; per-sample allocation not given. Repertoires of vaccine and placebo recipients were sequenced from samples collected on day 63 after the first injection. Library method: the immunoSEQ multiplex PCR assay. In TCRdb, the immuneACCESS table is reduced to in-frame sequences with V and J assigned. These tables do not hold every clone; where another copy was compared, an unresolved V gene accounts for under half, and the others remain unexplained. The sample data list 400,000 to 450,000 clones, and approximately 90% of these were observed just once. Of the sample, 1.5% to 2% is held by the ten largest clones.

The source material was peripheral blood, sampled in a trial of Ad26.COV2.S vaccine versus placebo. The receptors derive from a person aged 18-65 years who received the Ad26.COV2.S COVID-19 vaccine or a placebo.

The gene calls are TRBV7-8 and TRBJ2-7; possibly TRBD1 for D (6 bases). The CDR3 loop spans 14 amino acids. Germline V CDR1 and CDR2: SGHVS, FQNEAQ. Trimming removed 4 bases from V and 2 bases from J, with 12 bases in between. The DNA of the CDR3 is TGTGCCAGCAGCTCATGGACAGAGCCCTACGAGCAGTACTTC. It translates to CASSSWTEPYEQYF.

The chain links TRBV5-4 to TRBJ1-6; D gene uncertain. The CDR3 consists of 16 residues. V was trimmed by 1 base and J by 6 bases, leaving 14 bases between them. CDR1 and CDR2 (germline): SGHNT, YYREEE (reference sequence). This CDR3 is CASSLIGERSNSPLHF. The CDR3 DNA is TGTGCCAGCAGCTTGATTGGTGAAAGGAGTAATTCACCCCTCCACTTT.

V is TRBV2 and J is TRBJ2-1; 9 nucleotides agree with TRBD1. Germline assignment: CDR1 SNHLY and CDR2 FYNNEI. V lost 7 bases and J lost 1; bases outside the gene matches: 8. The CDR3 covers 16 residues. This CDR3 is CASILVGQGSYNEQFF. The CDR3 bases are TGTGCCAGCATCCTGGTGGGACAGGGTTCCTACAATGAGCAGTTCTTC.

The gene calls are TRBV11-2 and TRBJ1-3; 8 bases fit TRBD1. The CDR3 spans 14 residues. CDR1 and CDR2 (germline): SGHAT, FQNNGV. The V and J ends lost 5 bases and 3 bases, in that order; junction bases with no gene match: 3. The CDR3 spells CASSVDRGGNTIYF. In DNA form, the CDR3 reads TGTGCCAGCAGCGTCGACAGGGGTGGAAACACCATATATTTT.

This clone appeared a single time. This sequence joins TRBV6-2 or TRBV6-3 and TRBJ1-5; 12 bases agree with TRBD1. Unmatched junction bases numbered 6, after V lost 4 bases and J lost 2 bases. CDR3 length: 17 residues. Germline CDR1 reads MNHEY; CDR2 reads SVGEGT. As DNA, the CDR3 is TGTGCCAGCAGTTTGGGACAGGGGGCACGGGGCAATCAGCCCCAGCATTTT. It yields the protein CASSLGQGARGNQPQHF.

The rearrangement links TRBV2 to TRBJ1-2; possibly TRBD1 for D (6 bases). CDR1 is SNHLY, CDR2 FYNNEI, per germline. This CDR3 comprises 17 residues. V was pared by 6 bases and J by 1 base, with 21 bases between. The CDR3 region is CASSWVEQGSLNYGYTF. DNA of the CDR3: TGTGCCAGCAGCTGGGTGGAACAGGGCTCCCTTAACTATGGCTACACCTTC.

This sequence joins TRBV7-2 and TRBJ2-4; 7 bases match TRBD1. Germline CDR1 and CDR2: SGHTA and FQGNSA. This CDR3 has 12 amino acids. J was trimmed by 15 bases and V by 4 bases; bases with no gene match: 9. The CDR3 here is CASSSYTGTAYF. The CDR3 nucleotides are TGTGCCAGCAGCTCATATACCGGGACAGCGTACTTC.

V usage is TRBV7-2 and J usage is TRBJ2-7, with D maybe TRBD1 (8 bases). V was pared by 5 bases and J by 4 bases, with 18 bases between. The CDR3 runs to 15 residues. Germline CDR1 is SGHTA and CDR2 is FQGNSA. The CDR3 region is CASSQRIQGGYEQYF. CDR3 DNA sequence: TGTGCCAGCAGCCAACGGATACAGGGGGGGTACGAGCAGTACTTC.

This clone was detected only once. The rearrangement links TRBV4-3 to TRBJ1-3; D is unresolved. V was cut by 0 bases and J by 0 bases, with 12 bases left in between. The V gene's germline CDR1 is LGHNA and CDR2 YSLEER. The CDR3 totals 17 residues. CDR3 coding DNA: TGCGCCAGCAGCCAAGATCTGCACAGACCCTCTGGAAACACCATATATTTT. Translation gives CASSQDLHRPSGNTIYF.

The chain combines TRBV7-8 with TRBJ2-2, with TRBD1 matching over 9 bases. Germline V gene data show CDR1 as SGHVS and CDR2 as FQNEAQ. The CDR3 spans 17 residues. Trimming at V came to 5 bases and at J to 6 bases, leaving 13 bases not matched to a gene. CDR3: CASSPVPGQGRPGELFF. CDR3 sequence (DNA): TGTGCCAGCAGCCCAGTCCCGGGACAGGGAAGGCCCGGGGAGCTGTTTTTT.

The chain combines TRBV24-1 with TRBJ2-2; TRBD2 is a possible D gene (5 bases). The CDR3 has 13 amino acids. Deletions cut 9 bases from V and 2 bases from J, with 9 bases between. Germline V CDR1 and CDR2: KGHDR, SFDVKD. The CDR3 sequence is CATEGSNTGELFF. Here the CDR3 DNA reads TGTGCCACCGAGGGCAGTAACACCGGGGAGCTGTTTTTT.

The rearrangement links TRBV7-9 to TRBJ1-1; no clear D. V lost 5 bases and J lost 1, with 11 bases in between. CDR1 and CDR2 from the germline V gene are SEHNR and FQNEAQ (reference sequence). The CDR3 sequence is 14 residues long. The CDR3 loop is CASSPQRANTEAFF. CDR3 nucleotide sequence: TGTGCCAGCAGCCCGCAGAGAGCGAACACTGAAGCTTTCTTT.

V usage is TRBV27 and J usage is TRBJ2-5; TRBD2 agrees at 7 bases. V lost 4 bases and J lost 5; bases outside the gene matches: 7. CDR3 length equals 14 residues. Germline V gives CDR1 MNHEY, CDR2 SMNVEV (reference sequence). CDR3 sequence: CASSSWGRAETQYF. In DNA, the CDR3 is TGTGCCAGCAGTTCGTGGGGGAGGGCCGAGACCCAGTACTTC.

The CDR3 coding sequence is TGTGCCAGCAGCCAGGACACGGGCGGTGAAAAACTGTTTTTT. Protein sequence: CASSQDTGGEKLFF. The chain carries TRBV14 and TRBJ1-4; tentative D call: TRBD1 (5 bases). V was cut by 3 bases and J by 7 bases, with 12 bases left in between. The germline gives CDR1 SGHDN, CDR2 FVKESK. The CDR3 runs 14 residues.

This clone showed up just a few times. The chain recombines TRBV19 with TRBJ2-2, with TRBD1 matching 7 bases. CDR3 length: 13 amino acids. The germline V gene has CDR1 LNHDA and CDR2 SQIVND (reference sequence). Unmatched junction bases numbered 3, after V lost 5 bases and J lost 6 bases. This CDR3 is CASSPGTAGELFF. CDR3 bases: TGTGCCAGTAGTCCCGGGACAGCCGGGGAGCTGTTTTTT.